Shown below are 20 T cell receptor beta chains from a single sample sequenced in a study of T cell changes during pregnancy in multiple sclerosis. The data were produced by immunoSEQ multiplex PCR, yet TCRdb's version contains in-frame clones alone and is incomplete. The table has approximately 52,000 clones, around 93% seen once. The sample here was CD4+ T cells from peripheral blood mononuclear cells, taken after pregnancy. Receptors originate from a female donor with multiple sclerosis, enrolled in a pregnancy study.

In regard to this clone: This sample also contains other DNA sequences that code for the same CDR3. The rearrangement uses TRBV25-1 and TRBJ2-1, with 10 bases that match TRBD1. Germline V CDR1 and CDR2: MGHDK, SYGVNS. There are 17 residues in the CDR3. Trimming cost V 6 bases and J 0 bases; bases outside gene matches: 8. The CDR3 DNA follows: TGTGCCAGCAGGGGGGACAGGGGCCTTAGCTCCTACAATGAGCAGTTCTTC. As protein: CASRGDRGLSSYNEQFF.

The chain couples TRBV6-5 to TRBJ1-1; D remains ambiguous. Between the trimmed V and J ends, which lost 4 bases and 4 bases, there was a span of 10 bases. There are 13 residues in the CDR3. The germline V gene encodes CDR1 MNHEY and CDR2 SVGAGI. The CDR3 is CASSSQEGTEAFF. CDR3 coding DNA: TGTGCCAGCAGTTCCCAGGAGGGCACTGAAGCTTTCTTT.

The chain is built from TRBV7-2 and TRBJ2-7; D ambiguous. V lost 2 bases and J lost 5, with 13 bases in between. Germline V gene lookup returns CDR1 SGHTA and CDR2 FQGNSA. The CDR3 runs 14 residues. CDR3: CASSLNQRYDEQYF. The CDR3 region has the DNA TGTGCCAGCAGCTTAAATCAGAGGTACGACGAGCAGTACTTC.

V usage is TRBV18 and J usage is TRBJ1-1, with 8 bases matching TRBD1. V shed 6 bases, J shed 5 bases, and the junction held 11 bases outside the gene matches. This CDR3 comprises 15 residues. Germline V gene lookup returns CDR1 KGHSH and CDR2 LQKENI. CDR3 nucleotides: TGTGCCAGCTCCGCAGGGGGCAATGCAGGAACTGAAGCTTTCTTT. Protein product: CASSAGGNAGTEAFF.

The chain carries TRBV10-2 and TRBJ2-7; D is possibly TRBD1 (7 bases). Germline assignment: CDR1 WSHSY and CDR2 SAAADI. The ends were cut back, 6 bases at V and 4 bases at J, with 10 bases in the middle. This CDR3 region has 12 residues. The CDR3 sequence: CASRTGRYEQYF. Written as DNA, the CDR3 is TGCGCCAGCAGGACAGGGAGGTACGAGCAGTACTTC.

This chain joins TRBV7-9 and TRBJ2-3; the match to TRBD2 covers 11 bases. Germline V gene data show CDR1 as SEHNR and CDR2 as FQNEAQ (reference sequence). V trimming: 4 bases; J trimming: 9 bases; junction bases outside the gene matches: 12. There are 16 residues in the CDR3. The CDR3 is CASSSIAGGGQGTQYF. DNA of the CDR3: TGTGCCAGCAGCTCTATAGCGGGAGGGGGGCAGGGCACGCAGTATTTT.

The rearrangement links TRBV11-3 to TRBJ2-3; D may be TRBD1 (5 bases). From germline, CDR1 is SGHNT and CDR2 YENEEA. The V end was cut by 5 bases, the J end by 0 bases, with 9 bases between. There are 14 residues in the CDR3. The CDR3 sequence: CASSKRQSTDTQYF. CDR3 nucleotide sequence: TGTGCCAGCAGCAAACGACAGAGCACAGATACGCAGTATTTT.

The chain uses TRBV18 and TRBJ2-7; D call uncertain. Germline loops: CDR1 KGHSH, CDR2 LQKENI. This CDR3 comprises 13 residues. Trimming took off 3 bases at V and 7 bases at J, with 13 bases between the two ends. CDR3 sequence (DNA): TGTGCCAGCTCACCCCGTTTGTTGGAGGAGCAGTACTTC. It specifies CASSPRLLEEQYF. Looking up the rest from reference TRBV18 and TRBJ2-7 gives the full variable domain: NAGVMQNPRHLVRRRGQEARLRCSPMKGHSHVYWYRQLPEEGLKFMVYLQKENIIDESGMPKERFSAEFPKEGPSILRIQQVVRGDSAAYFCASSPRLLEEQYFGPGTRLTVT.

The gene calls are TRBV11-2 and TRBJ1-1; 8 nucleotides agree with TRBD1. There are 15 residues in the CDR3. Trimming at V came to 7 bases and at J to 0 bases, leaving 7 bases not matched to a gene. Germline V lookup: CDR1 SGHAT, CDR2 FQNNGV. CDR3 amino acids: CASTATGALNTEAFF. In DNA, the CDR3 is TGTGCCAGCACCGCGACAGGGGCCTTGAACACTGAAGCTTTCTTT. Full variable domain (rest looked up from reference TRBV11-2 and TRBJ1-1): EAGVAQSPRYKIIEKRQSVAFWCNPISGHATLYWYQQILGQGPKLLIQFQNNGVVDDSQLPKDRFSAERLKGVDSTLKIQPAKLEDSAVYLCASTATGALNTEAFFGQGTRLTVV.

The chain uses TRBV27 and TRBJ1-4; D unresolved. CDR1 and CDR2 (germline): MNHEY, SMNVEV (reference sequence). The CDR3 covers 13 residues. Deletions cut 4 bases from V and 8 bases from J, with 11 bases between. CDR3: CASSYRGGEKLFF. The CDR3 DNA sequence: TGTGCCAGCAGTTACCGGGGTGGGGAAAAACTGTTTTTT.

The genes are TRBV7-2 and TRBJ2-1; D ambiguous. The CDR3 covers 16 residues. Germline-derived CDR1 and CDR2 are SGHTA and FQGNSA. With 2 bases removed from V and 4 bases from J, the gap between germline ends came to 15 bases. CDR3 sequence reads: CASSLTFTAPYNEQFF. The DNA of the CDR3 is TGTGCCAGCAGCTTAACATTTACAGCACCTTACAATGAGCAGTTCTTC. Full variable domain (remainder filled in from reference TRBV7-2 and TRBJ2-1): GAGVSQSPSNKVTEKGKDVELRCDPISGHTALYWYRQSLGQGLEFLIYFQGNSAPDKSGLPSDRFSAERTGGSVSTLTIQRTQQEDSAVYLCASSLTFTAPYNEQFFGPGTRLTVL.

V and J are TRBV11-2 and TRBJ1-1; a possible D gene is TRBD1 (6 bases). Between the trimmed V and J ends, which lost 7 bases and 4 bases, there was a span of 25 bases. The germline V gene encodes CDR1 SGHAT and CDR2 FQNNGV. This CDR3 spans 17 amino acids. In DNA form, the CDR3 reads TGTGCCAGCACCGCCGGGACATCTAGGATTGGGGGCACTGAAGCTTTCTTT. Amino acids: CASTAGTSRIGGTEAFF.

V gene TRBV5-1 combines with J gene TRBJ1-4; 11 bases agree with TRBD1. Germline lookup yields CDR1 SGHRS and CDR2 YFSETQ. The CDR3 totals 15 residues. J gave up 0 bases and V 7 bases, and 2 bases lay outside the gene matches. This CDR3 is CASGQGAATNEKLFF. In DNA, the CDR3 is TGCGCCAGCGGACAGGGGGCTGCAACTAATGAAAAACTGTTTTTT.

The chain joins TRBV6-6 to TRBJ2-6; D is uncertain. The CDR3 loop spans 15 amino acids. V lost 6 bases and J lost 0, with 9 bases in between. CDR1 MNHNY and CDR2 SVGAGI come from the germline V gene (reference sequence). The CDR3 region is CASRVISSGANVLTF. CDR3 in DNA: TGTGCCAGCAGAGTTATTAGCTCTGGGGCCAACGTCCTGACTTTC.

This clone was observed a handful of times. The rearrangement links TRBV4-1 to TRBJ1-1; no clear D. This CDR3 is built from 13 residues. The ends were cut back, 2 bases at V and 3 bases at J, with 7 bases in the middle. Germline V gene data show CDR1 as MGHRA and CDR2 as YSYEKL. Here the CDR3 reads CASSQRQDTEAFF. The CDR3 nucleotides are TGCGCCAGCAGCCAAAGACAAGACACTGAAGCTTTCTTT.

This clone was seen a few times. The J gene is TRBJ1-5, the V gene TRBV5-1; no firm D call. Germline loops: CDR1 SGHRS, CDR2 YFSETQ. This CDR3 region has 15 residues. V lost 0 bases to trimming and J lost 0 bases, with 7 bases between them. The CDR3, as DNA: TGCGCCAGCAGCTTGGCAGGTCATAGCAATCAGCCCCAGCATTTT. Translating gives CASSLAGHSNQPQHF.

This chain joins TRBV6-1 and TRBJ2-7; 11 bases line up with TRBD1. V lost 7 bases, J lost 4 bases, and 9 bases stayed unmatched. This CDR3 is built from 15 residues. Looked up from germline, CDR1 is MNHNS and CDR2 is SASEGT. CDR3 sequence (DNA): TGTGCCAGCATTTCCCGGGACAGGGGGATGTACGAGCAGTACTTC. Amino acids: CASISRDRGMYEQYF.

This clone was found once. The chain is built from TRBV5-1 and TRBJ2-1, with 11 bases aligning to TRBD2. The CDR3 extends over 15 amino acids. The germline CDR1 and CDR2 sequences are SGHRS and YFSETQ. J gave up 7 bases and V 2 bases, and 5 bases lay outside the gene matches. The CDR3 DNA follows: TGCGCCAGCAGCTTCGGACTAGCGGGCACTAATGAGCAGTTCTTC. The encoded protein is CASSFGLAGTNEQFF. Full variable domain (rest looked up from reference TRBV5-1 and TRBJ2-1): KAGVTQTPRYLIKTRGQQVTLSCSPISGHRSVSWYQQTPGQGLQFLFEYFSETQRNKGNFPGRFSGRQFSNSRSEMNVSTLELGDSALYLCASSFGLAGTNEQFFGPGTRLTVL.

The chain is built from TRBV18 and TRBJ1-1, with D maybe TRBD1 (5 bases). CDR3 length: 15 residues. Germline V gene sequence: CDR1 KGHSH, CDR2 LQKENI. V lost 1 base, J lost 6 bases, and 15 bases lay in between. The CDR3 loop reads CASSPREGRISEAFF. The CDR3 DNA sequence: TGTGCCAGCTCACCACGAGAGGGGAGGATCTCTGAAGCTTTCTTT.

V and J are TRBV7-2 and TRBJ1-1, with D tentatively TRBD1 (6 bases). Germline CDR1 SGHTA, CDR2 FQGNSA. The CDR3 contains 14 residues. The V end lost 0 bases, the J end lost 1 base, and 6 bases lay between the germline ends. The CDR3 protein is CASSLARGNTEAFF. DNA of the CDR3: TGTGCCAGCAGCTTAGCCAGGGGGAACACTGAAGCTTTCTTT.